Listed below are T cell receptor beta chains from one sample, sequenced in a study of type 1 regulatory T cells. The antigens of these receptors remain unknown. One entry per CDR3 protein results from TCRdb running MiXCR on the reads. Of about 60,000 distinct CDR3 sequences listed, 49% were seen once; the top ten hold more than 2%. Material for sequencing was cultured non-Tr1 T cells, either the whole culture or a sorted T cell fraction (not recorded which). Receptor source: a human donor in good health. The CDR3 runs from the conserved cysteine through the conserved F or W. The D gene is left open where the match is weak. Size tells how often a clone was seen (once, few, many) or the class of an expanded clone, and some rows leave it out.

D gene,J gene,V gene,clone size,CDR3 protein,CDR3 DNA
TRBD1,TRBJ1-1,TRBV5-1,-,CASSPGQGAPWTEAFF,TGCGCCAGCAGCCCGGGACAGGGGGCCCCGTGGACTGAAGCTTTCTTT
TRBD2,TRBJ2-3,TRBV9,-,CASSPNPAGGADTQYF,TGTGCCAGCAGCCCCAACCCAGCGGGGGGCGCAGATACGCAGTATTTT
TRBD1,TRBJ1-1,TRBV10-3,-,CATMTGRTEAFF,TGTGCCACCATGACAGGGAGGACTGAAGCTTTCTTT
-,TRBJ1-6,TRBV14,-,CASSRAPDSPLHF,TGTGCCAGTAGCCGGGCCCCCGATTCACCCCTCCACTTT
-,TRBJ2-7,TRBV5-1,-,CASSLSEGFSYEQYF,TGCGCCAGCAGCTTGAGTGAGGGATTCTCCTACGAGCAGTACTTC
TRBD1,TRBJ2-1,TRBV7-7,-,CANSSDRGDEQFF,TGTGCCAACAGCTCCGACAGGGGTGATGAGCAGTTCTTC
-,TRBJ2-2,TRBV7-2,many,CASSSGTGKNTGELFF,TGTGCCAGCAGCTCAGGGACGGGGAAGAACACCGGGGAGCTGTTTTTT
-,TRBJ1-1,TRBV6-5,-,CATHGGGGNTEAFF,TGTGCCACCCACGGGGGCGGGGGGAACACTGAAGCTTTCTTT
-,TRBJ1-1,TRBV25-1,once,CASSDRLYTEVFF,TGTGCCAGCAGTGATCGTCTTTATACTGAAGTTTTCTTT
-,TRBJ1-2,TRBV12-3/TRBV12-4,-,CASRKGGHGYTF,TGTGCCAGCAGAAAAGGCGGGCATGGCTACACCTTC
TRBD2,TRBJ2-7,TRBV9,-,CASSVGLAGGGYEQYF,TGTGCCAGCAGCGTAGGACTAGCGGGGGGAGGGTACGAGCAGTACTTC
-,TRBJ1-6,TRBV4-2,once,CASSQEYRSSDSYNSPLHF,TGTGCCAGCAGCCAAGAGTACAGGAGCTCGGACTCCTATAATTCACCCCTCCACTTT
TRBD2,TRBJ2-7,TRBV6-1,-,CASSESLAGGLYEQYF,TGTGCCAGCAGTGAAAGTCTAGCGGGGGGGCTGTACGAGCAGTACTTC
-,TRBJ2-1,TRBV11-2,-,CASSLESSVMAEQFF,TGTGCCAGCAGCTTAGAATCCAGCGTGATGGCTGAGCAGTTCTTC
-,TRBJ1-2,TRBV20-1,-,CSASRGAYGYTF,TGCAGTGCTAGTCGGGGGGCCTATGGCTACACCTTC
TRBD2,TRBJ2-3,TRBV7-9,few,CASGLAGGADTQYF,TGTGCCAGCGGGCTAGCGGGGGGGGCGGATACGCAGTATTTT
-,TRBJ2-1,TRBV18,-,CASSPMGTVYKEQFF,TGTGCCAGCTCACCTATGGGGACTGTATACAAGGAGCAGTTCTTC
-,TRBJ2-6,TRBV6-1,once,CASSSTYGANVLTF,TGTGCCAGCAGTTCCACCTATGGGGCCAACGTCCTGACTTTC
TRBD2,TRBJ2-3,TRBV12-3/TRBV12-4,medium-sized,CASSRTRSTDTQYF,TGTGCCAGCAGTCGGACTAGAAGCACAGATACGCAGTATTTT
TRBD2,TRBJ2-5,TRBV6-6,-,CASSYGSGGTGAQYF,TGTGCCAGCAGTTATGGTAGCGGGGGGACCGGGGCCCAGTACTTC
TRBD1,TRBJ2-3,TRBV5-4,-,CASSLAAATGGADTQYF,TGTGCCAGCAGCTTGGCGGCGGCAACAGGGGGCGCAGATACGCAGTATTTT
-,TRBJ2-3,TRBV5-1,medium-sized,CASRSGQVSTDTQYF,TGCGCCAGCAGATCCGGGCAGGTTAGCACAGATACGCAGTATTTT
TRBD1,TRBJ2-7,TRBV6-1,-,CASRDSGQGRYEQYF,TGTGCCAGCAGGGACTCAGGACAGGGGCGATACGAGCAGTACTTC
-,TRBJ1-2,TRBV3-1,-,CASSPRGPNYGYTF,TGTGCCAGCAGCCCGCGAGGGCCCAACTATGGCTACACCTTC
-,TRBJ1-4,TRBV5-1,few,CASSLNPGTNEKLFF,TGCGCCAGCAGCTTGAATCCGGGGACTAATGAAAAACTGTTTTTT
-,TRBJ1-3,TRBV7-2,-,CASSRKGGPAEGNTIYF,TGTGCCAGCAGCCGTAAGGGGGGGCCCGCGGAAGGAAACACCATATATTTT
TRBD2,TRBJ2-3,TRBV10-3,-,CAISGAGGFGTQYF,TGTGCCATCAGTGGAGCGGGGGGGTTTGGCACGCAGTATTTT
TRBD2,TRBJ2-1,TRBV20-1,-,CSASVQGGYNEQFF,TGCAGTGCTAGCGTGCAGGGAGGGTACAATGAGCAGTTCTTC
-,TRBJ1-4,TRBV25-1,-,CASSDLLGEKLFF,TGTGCCAGCAGTGACCTCCTGGGTGAAAAACTGTTTTTT
-,TRBJ1-1,TRBV6-2/TRBV6-3,-,CASSYSQGMNTEAFF,TGTGCCAGCAGTTACTCTCAGGGCATGAACACTGAAGCTTTCTTT
TRBD1,TRBJ1-1,TRBV5-1,-,CASSLGGQGNTEAFF,TGCGCCAGCAGCTTGGGGGGACAGGGTAACACTGAAGCTTTCTTT
TRBD2,TRBJ2-3,TRBV24-1,-,CATAKGGGDTQYF,TGTGCCACCGCGAAGGGCGGGGGAGATACGCAGTATTTT
-,TRBJ2-3,TRBV20-1,-,CSARRGTTQYF,TGCAGTGCTAGACGTGGTACCACGCAGTATTTT
-,TRBJ1-2,TRBV3-1,-,CASSQRGGPGEGYTF,TGTGCCAGCAGCCAGCGTGGCGGCCCGGGGGAGGGCTACACCTTC
-,TRBJ2-7,TRBV7-2,few,CASSFQYEQYF,TGTGCCAGCAGCTTTCAATACGAGCAGTACTTC
-,TRBJ2-7,TRBV18,-,CARSLQPGDEQYF,TGTGCCCGCTCACTACAACCAGGGGACGAGCAGTACTTC
TRBD1,TRBJ1-1,TRBV20-1,-,CSARDDRVNTEAFF,TGCAGTGCTAGAGATGACAGGGTGAACACTGAAGCTTTCTTT